What follows are 21 T cell receptor beta chains derived from one specimen sequenced in a study of graft-versus-host responses after intestinal transplantation. Here immunoSEQ multiplex PCR was the method, and the copy in TCRdb shows in-frame clones only, minus some. This table has under 100,000 clones, roughly 90% appearing once. These receptors have no known antigen. The sequencing used unstimulated CD8+ T cells sorted from spleen or lymph node cells, collected before transplant. These receptors all stem from a human donor who was the organ donor for an intestinal transplant.

This rearrangement joins TRBV9 to TRBJ1-5, with a tentative D call TRBD1 (5 bases). The CDR3 covers 13 residues. Between the trimmed V and J ends, which lost 3 bases and 5 bases, there was a span of 9 bases. CDR1 and CDR2 (germline): SGDLS, YYNGEE. The CDR3 coding sequence is TGTGCCAGCAGCGAGGGGTCCGATCAGCCCCAGCATTTT. Translated, it gives CASSEGSDQPQHF.

This clone appeared a single time. The rearrangement uses TRBV7-6 and TRBJ1-1; TRBD1 aligns across 7 bases. There are 13 residues in the CDR3. Germline-derived CDR1 and CDR2 are SGHVS and FNYEAQ. The ends lost 4 bases at V and 4 bases at J; junction bases unmatched: 3. The CDR3 nucleotides read TGTGCCAGCAGCTCCCCAGGGGGCACTGAAGCTTTCTTT. Protein product: CASSSPGGTEAFF.

The rearrangement links TRBV10-3 to TRBJ1-1; D gene unclear. From germline, CDR1 is ENHRY and CDR2 SYGVKD. The length of the CDR3 is 12 residues. Trimming cost V 6 bases and J 1 base, with 6 bases left between them. The CDR3 coding sequence is TGTGCCATCAGGACTTCGAACACTGAAGCTTTCTTT. Encoded protein: CAIRTSNTEAFF.

Here the CDR3 reads CASNGNVWNTEAFF. CDR3 DNA sequence: TGTGCCAGCAACGGTAACGTGTGGAACACTGAAGCTTTCTTT. The chain is built from TRBV12-1 and TRBJ1-1. TRBV12-1 is a documented pseudogene. The CDR3 extends over 14 amino acids.

There are a few counts of this clone. The rearrangement links TRBV21-1 to TRBJ1-3. TRBV21-1 is marked as a pseudogene. The length of the CDR3 is 17 residues. The CDR3 region is CASRRSLATTARNTIYF. CDR3 coding DNA: TGTGCCAGCAGGAGAAGTTTAGCTACAACCGCACGAAACACCATATATTTT.

CDR3 DNA sequence: TGTGCCAGCAGTTCCTCGCTAAGCACAGATACGCAGTATTTT. This gives the protein CASSSSLSTDTQYF. The chain uses TRBV27 and TRBJ2-3; no clear D gene. Trimming cost V 4 bases and J 0 bases, with 8 bases left between them. CDR3 length: 14 amino acids. The germline CDR1 and CDR2 sequences are MNHEY and SMNVEV (reference sequence).

The V gene is TRBV10-3, the J gene TRBJ1-1, with 9 nucleotides matching TRBD1. Germline CDR1 reads ENHRY; CDR2 reads SYGVKD. V gave up 6 bases and J gave up 1 base; unmatched junction bases: 9. This CDR3 has 16 amino acids. The CDR3 nucleotides read TGTGCCATCAGAGCCGGGACAGGGCTTTCGAACACTGAAGCTTTCTTT. Translated, it gives CAIRAGTGLSNTEAFF.

The chain links TRBV6-1 to TRBJ2-7, with TRBD2 matching 11 bases. The CDR3 extends over 14 amino acids. Germline lookup yields CDR1 MNHNS and CDR2 SASEGT. Trimming took 4 bases from V and 2 from J; bases not matched to a gene: 1. CDR3 protein: CASSVSGGAYEQYF. The CDR3, as DNA: TGTGCCAGCAGTGTTAGCGGGGGGGCCTACGAGCAGTACTTC.

This chain joins TRBV5-1 and TRBJ1-4; 8 nucleotides agree with TRBD1. V shed 2 bases and J 2 bases; nucleotides not matched to a gene: 5. The CDR3 has 16 residues. Germline V gives CDR1 SGHRS, CDR2 YFSETQ. The CDR3 nucleotides read TGCGCCAGCAGCTTCTGGACAGGGCAGACTAATGAAAAACTGTTTTTT. This encodes CASSFWTGQTNEKLFF.

Only a few counts were recorded for this clone. This chain connects TRBV19 to TRBJ2-7; 10 bases are a match to TRBD1. The V gene end was trimmed by 5 bases and the J gene end by 2 bases; junction bases not matched to a gene: 3. Germline V gene lookup returns CDR1 LNHDA and CDR2 SQIVND (reference sequence). The CDR3 length is 14 residues. The CDR3 loop is CASSFGTGAYEQYF. Here the CDR3 DNA reads TGTGCCAGTAGTTTCGGGACAGGGGCCTACGAGCAGTACTTC.

The CDR3 bases are TGTGCCAGCAGTTCCCCGGGACTAGCGGGACTATATTTT. This gives the protein CASSSPGLAGLYF. The V call is TRBV28, the J call TRBJ2-3; 13 nucleotides agree with TRBD2. With 4 bases clipped from V and 15 bases from J, the junction kept 7 bases outside the gene matches. This CDR3 spans 13 amino acids. Germline CDR1 and CDR2: MDHEN and SYDVKM. Using reference TRBV28 and TRBJ2-3 for the parts outside the CDR3, the full variable domain is DVKVTQSSRYLVKRTGEKVFLECVQDMDHENMFWYRQDPGLGLRLIYFSYDVKMKEKGDIPEGYSVSREKKERFSLILESASTNQTSMYLCASSSPGLAGLYFGPGTRLTVL.

V and J are TRBV15 and TRBJ2-1, with 8 positions matching TRBD2. V gave up 5 bases and J gave up 3 bases; unmatched junction bases: 9. The CDR3 is made up of 16 amino acids. Germline CDR1 reads LNHNV; CDR2 reads YYDKDF (reference sequence). The CDR3 nucleotides read TGTGCCACCAGCCCCCCCGGGGGGGAACTCTACAATGAGCAGTTCTTC. Its translation is CATSPPGGELYNEQFF.

The chain carries TRBV19 and TRBJ2-7; 7 bases are a match to TRBD2. The J segment lost 3 bases and the V segment lost 3 bases, leaving 8 bases of the junction unmatched. Germline CDR1 and CDR2: LNHDA and SQIVND (reference sequence). This CDR3 region has 15 residues. The CDR3: CASSMASGDFYEQYF. For the CDR3, the DNA is TGTGCCAGTAGTATGGCCAGCGGGGACTTCTACGAGCAGTACTTC.

The rearrangement joins TRBV6-1 to TRBJ1-2; TRBD1 might be the D (6 bases). From germline, CDR1 is MNHNS and CDR2 SASEGT. This CDR3 has 14 amino acids. V was cut by 3 bases and J by 4 bases, with 12 bases left in between. The CDR3 bases are TGTGCCAGCAGTGAGTGGACAGCCCCCTATGGCTACACCTTC. Encoded protein: CASSEWTAPYGYTF.

This clone appeared once. The chain joins TRBV5-1 to TRBJ1-2, with D possibly being TRBD1 (6 bases). The CDR3 is 12 residues long. The germline CDR1 and CDR2 sequences are SGHRS and YFSETQ. The germline V and J ends were trimmed by 7 bases and 3 bases, with 10 bases remaining between them. The DNA for the CDR3 is TGCGCCAGCGGAGCAGGGGACTATGGCTACACCTTC. Its translation: CASGAGDYGYTF.

The chain joins TRBV5-6 to TRBJ2-2; weak D call: TRBD2 (6 bases). The CDR3 runs 15 residues. V gave up 4 bases and J gave up 5 bases, with 15 bases separating them. CDR1 is SGHDT, CDR2 YYEEEE, per germline. The CDR3 protein is CASSTGWGDTGELFF. CDR3 in DNA: TGTGCCAGCAGCACGGGATGGGGGGATACCGGGGAGCTGTTTTTT.

This sequence joins TRBV4-2 and TRBJ2-5; TRBD2 might be the D (5 bases). The V and J ends lost 0 bases and 4 bases respectively, with 12 bases between them. In germline, CDR1 is LGHNA, CDR2 YNFKEQ. The CDR3 extends over 15 amino acids. CDR3 protein: CASSQDPGDGETQYF. The CDR3 nucleotides read TGTGCCAGCAGCCAAGATCCCGGGGATGGAGAGACCCAGTACTTC.

This chain uses TRBV5-4 with TRBJ2-1; 9 bases fit TRBD1. The CDR3 length is 16 residues. The germline CDR1 and CDR2 sequences are SGHNT and YYREEE (reference sequence). The junction had 9 bases not matched to a gene; V was cut back by 4 bases and J by 4 bases. Here the CDR3 reads CASSPRTGAIYNEQFF. DNA of the CDR3: TGTGCCAGCAGCCCTAGGACAGGGGCAATTTACAATGAGCAGTTCTTC.

This chain links TRBV5-6 with TRBJ2-5; TRBD1 agrees at 7 bases. J was trimmed by 2 bases and V by 0 bases; bases with no gene match: 4. The length of the CDR3 is 15 residues. From germline, CDR1 is SGHDT and CDR2 YYEEEE. This CDR3 is CASSLGGGVQETQYF. CDR3 sequence (DNA): TGTGCCAGCAGCTTGGGAGGGGGCGTTCAAGAGACCCAGTACTTC. Using reference TRBV5-6 and TRBJ2-5 for the parts outside the CDR3, the full variable domain is DAGVTQSPTHLIKTRGQQVTLRCSPKSGHDTVSWYQQALGQGPQFIFQYYEEEERQRGNFPDRFSGHQFPNYSSELNVNALLLGDSALYLCASSLGGGVQETQYFGPGTRLLVL.

V is TRBV9 and J is TRBJ2-3, with TRBD2 matching over 8 bases. Germline CDR1 SGDLS, CDR2 YYNGEE. Trimming took 3 bases from V and 5 from J; bases not matched to a gene: 11. The CDR3 is 16 residues long. CDR3 loop: CASSAIGGGGLDTQYF. The CDR3 nucleotides are TGTGCCAGCAGCGCCATCGGGGGGGGTGGGTTAGATACGCAGTATTTT.

The gene calls are TRBV5-6 and TRBJ1-4; D not resolved. Germline CDR1 and CDR2: SGHDT and YYEEEE. Trimming cost V 4 bases and J 8 bases, with 12 bases left between them. There are 13 residues in the CDR3. The DNA of the CDR3 is TGTGCCAGCAGCCCGGTAGGCAGGGAAAAACTGTTTTTT. It yields the protein CASSPVGREKLFF.